This T cell receptor beta chain was captured in a study of OX40 agonist ivuxolimab in advanced cancers. Study results and caveats: Mean expanded clone counts were higher in CD8+ than CD4+ T cells.

Germline loops: CDR1 MNHNY, CDR2 SVGAGI (reference sequence). Trimming cost V 5 bases and J 7 bases, with 15 bases left between them. This CDR3 is built from 14 residues. The assay was immunoSEQ multiplex PCR, and TCRdb's table has in-frame clones only and misses some. The sample lists roughly 72,000 clones, about 84% occurring once. Worth noting for this clone: The antigen remains unidentified.

This clonotype was obtained from an adult with an advanced solid tumor such as melanoma, head and neck, liver or kidney cancer. Material: CD4+ or CD8+ T cells sorted from blood, obtained in a trial of the OX40 agonist ivuxolimab. This chain connects TRBV6-6 to TRBJ1-5; D may be TRBD1 (5 bases). The CDR3 nucleotides are TGTGCCAGCAGTATAGGGTCCGGGGGGCAGCCCCAGCATTTT. Its translation: CASSIGSGGQPQHF.